The sequence of this T cell receptor beta chain was determined in a study of T cell repertoires in ileal Crohn's disease. For the study at large: Surgery for a complication: stricturing in around 60%, penetrating in roughly 39%.

Time point noted: inflamed ileum from the surgical specimen. About this clone: Its antigen is undetermined.

Study conclusions and caveats: Compared with non-smokers, active smokers at surgery showed more clonal expansions. High-frequency clones were more common in sorted CD8 than CD4 cells.

Assay: immunoSEQ multiplex PCR; the TCRdb copy retains only in-frame clones and omits some. The data contain roughly 13,000 clones, 70% to 80% of them singletons. This sequence was found in an adult with Crohn's disease. Sequenced sample: ileal tissue.

DNA for the CDR3: TGCGCCAGCAGCGAAGGGAATTCACCCCTCCACTTT. Encoded protein: CASSEGNSPLHF. V usage is TRBV5-1 and J usage is TRBJ1-6; D is undetermined. Per the germline V gene, CDR1 is SGHRS and CDR2 is YFSETQ. The CDR3 length is 12 residues. The ends were cut back, 4 bases at V and 7 bases at J, with 6 bases in the middle.